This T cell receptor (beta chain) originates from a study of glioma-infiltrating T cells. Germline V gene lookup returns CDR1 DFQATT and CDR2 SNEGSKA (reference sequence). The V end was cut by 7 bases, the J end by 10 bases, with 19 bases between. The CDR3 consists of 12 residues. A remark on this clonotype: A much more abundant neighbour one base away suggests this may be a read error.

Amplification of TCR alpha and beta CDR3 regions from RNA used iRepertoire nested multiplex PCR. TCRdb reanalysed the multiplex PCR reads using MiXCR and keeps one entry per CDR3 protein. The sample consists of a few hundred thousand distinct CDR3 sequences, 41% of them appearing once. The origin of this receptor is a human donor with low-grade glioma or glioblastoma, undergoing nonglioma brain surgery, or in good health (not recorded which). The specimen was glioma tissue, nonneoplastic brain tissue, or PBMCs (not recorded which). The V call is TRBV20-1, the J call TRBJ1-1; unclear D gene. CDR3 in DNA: TGCAGTGTAAAGGCGCAGTCCCCTGGAGCTTTCTTT. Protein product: CSVKAQSPGAFF.